This T cell receptor (beta chain) stems from a study of shared clonotypes between healthy human individuals. Study-wide context: Each donor's CD4 naive and CD4 memory cells filled three plates apiece, CD8 naive two, and CD8 memory one.

V was pared by 4 bases and J by 0 bases, with 9 bases between. There are 14 residues in the CDR3. From germline, CDR1 is SGHRS and CDR2 YFSETQ. Broader study findings: When naive CD4 clonotypes were compared across a handful of donors, about 5% were shared. In this cohort, only blood was sampled, and tissue repertoires likely differ.

Libraries were prepared by immunoSEQ multiplex PCR; TCRdb keeps only in-frame clonotypes and omits some of them. The data show a few million clones, more than 85% seen once. Comments on this clone: The antigen remains unidentified.

It was into CD45RA+ naive and CD45RA-negative memory subsets that the CD4+ cells were split. The sequencing input was naive CD4+ T cells from PBMCs. Subset of the sample: CD45RA+ positively selected. This chain links TRBV5-1 with TRBJ2-3, with D unclear. This sequence was found in a young man in good health. Some clones in this sample may be carry-over from other donors' samples. The CDR3 bases are TGCGCCAGCAGCGGTCTCGGGAGCACAGATACGCAGTATTTT. It is translated as CASSGLGSTDTQYF.